This T cell receptor beta chain was sequenced for a study of Tregs in tolerant kidney transplant recipients. The CDR3 contains 15 residues. Deletions cut 2 bases from V and 6 bases from J, with 16 bases between. Germline CDR1 is SNHLY and CDR2 is FYNNEI. Here immunoSEQ multiplex PCR was the method, and the copy in TCRdb shows in-frame clones only, minus some. The profile shows roughly 250,000 clones, roughly 84% of them singletons. This sequence was found in a human donor in good health. Input material: CD4+ T cells from blood. V usage is TRBV2 and J usage is TRBJ2-5, with D maybe TRBD2 (6 bases). CDR3 nucleotides: TGTGCCAGCAGTGAACTAGCGATAGGTGGGAAGACCCAGTACTTC. Translation gives CASSELAIGGKTQYF.